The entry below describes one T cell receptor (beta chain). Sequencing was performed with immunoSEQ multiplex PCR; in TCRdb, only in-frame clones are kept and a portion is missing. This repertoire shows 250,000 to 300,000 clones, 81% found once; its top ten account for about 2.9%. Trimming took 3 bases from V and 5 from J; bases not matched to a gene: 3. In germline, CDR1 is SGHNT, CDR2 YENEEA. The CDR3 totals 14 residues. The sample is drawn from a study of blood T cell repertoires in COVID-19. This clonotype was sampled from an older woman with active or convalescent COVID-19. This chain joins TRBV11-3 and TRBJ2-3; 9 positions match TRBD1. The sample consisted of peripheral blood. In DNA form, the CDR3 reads TGTGCCAGCAGCTTCGGGACAGGGAAAGATACGCAGTATTTT. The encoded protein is CASSFGTGKDTQYF.